A selection of T cell receptor beta chains follows, all from one sample in a study of cytomegalovirus exposure and HLA in healthy donors. Sequenced by immunoSEQ multiplex PCR; TCRdb stores in-frame clones only, minus some. Of around 63,000 clones detected, approximately 81% appear once; the ten largest clones hold roughly 2.9%. The sample comprised PBMCs. These receptors all come from a woman in her twenties or thirties in good health and CMV-seronegative. CDR3s include the opening cysteine and the closing phenylalanine or tryptophan. The D gene is left open where the match is weak. For some rows the clone size is stated as once, few or many, or as a class when expanded; others skip it.

D gene,V gene,J gene,clone size,CDR3 protein,CDR3 DNA
TRBD1,TRBV15,TRBJ1-3,NA,CATSSEGQGVYF,TGTGCCACCAGCAGCGAGGGACAGGGAGTATATTTT
NA,TRBV7-8,TRBJ1-2,NA,CASSSSSGTSNYGYTF,TGTGCCAGCAGCTCCTCTTCTGGCACCTCTAACTATGGCTACACCTTC
NA,TRBV6-4,TRBJ2-2,NA,CASSDSPGSGELFF,TGTGCCAGCAGTGACTCCCCGGGTTCGGGGGAGCTGTTTTTT
NA,TRBV6-4,TRBJ2-7,NA,CASNPVSGLQQYF,TGTGCCAGCAATCCTGTTAGCGGCCTTCAGCAGTACTTC
TRBD1,TRBV6-6,TRBJ1-1,NA,CASRGDRGKTEAFF,TGTGCCAGCAGAGGGGACAGGGGTAAAACTGAAGCTTTCTTT
TRBD2,TRBV25-1,TRBJ2-3,NA,CASSEYSSGGTKRDTQYF,TGTGCCAGCAGTGAATATAGTAGCGGGGGGACCAAACGGGATACGCAGTATTTT
TRBD1,TRBV27,TRBJ1-6,few,CASGQGDLNSPLHF,TGTGCCAGCGGACAGGGTGATTTAAATTCACCCCTCCACTTT
NA,TRBV6-1,TRBJ1-1,NA,CASRPMDTLNTEAFF,TGTGCCAGCAGGCCGATGGACACCTTGAACACTGAAGCTTTCTTT
NA,TRBV15,TRBJ2-3,few,CATSPRTGGTDTQYF,TGTGCCACCAGCCCCCGGACCGGCGGGACAGATACGCAGTATTTT
NA,TRBV2,TRBJ1-1,few,CASRWGSGVDGEAFF,TGTGCCAGCAGGTGGGGATCAGGGGTGGACGGTGAAGCTTTCTTT
TRBD1,TRBV4-3,TRBJ2-2,NA,CASSQTGVMTGELFF,TGCGCCAGCAGCCAGACAGGGGTCATGACCGGGGAGCTGTTTTTT
TRBD1,TRBV6-5,TRBJ1-1,NA,CASSSPGQGPNTEAFF,TGTGCCAGCAGTTCTCCGGGACAGGGCCCAAACACTGAAGCTTTCTTT
NA,TRBV6-5,TRBJ1-2,once,CASRSTDYGYTF,TGTGCCAGCAGGTCGACAGACTATGGCTACACCTTC
NA,TRBV7-9,TRBJ1-2,NA,CASSRGGDLPSSGYTF,TGTGCCAGCAGCAGGGGGGGGGACCTACCCTCGAGTGGCTACACCTTC
TRBD2,TRBV5-1,TRBJ2-2,NA,CASSLEGLSNGELFF,TGCGCCAGCAGCCTGGAGGGACTATCCAACGGGGAGCTGTTTTTT
NA,TRBV7-9,TRBJ2-7,NA,CASSSLNEQYF,TGTGCCAGCAGCTCACTGAACGAGCAGTACTTC
NA,TRBV7-7,TRBJ2-5,NA,CASSPSGVQETQYF,TGTGCTAGCAGCCCATCCGGGGTCCAAGAGACCCAGTACTTC
NA,TRBV7-2,TRBJ1-5,NA,CASSLATGDRPQHF,TGTGCCAGCAGCTTAGCGACGGGGGATCGGCCCCAGCATTTT
TRBD1,TRBV11-2,TRBJ1-6,NA,CASRRTGPRDSPLHF,TGTGCCAGCAGACGGACAGGGCCTAGGGATTCACCCCTCCACTTT
NA,TRBV7-9,TRBJ1-4,few,CASSARGGAINEKLFF,TGTGCCAGCAGCGCCCGAGGGGGGGCCATTAATGAAAAACTGTTTTTT
NA,TRBV4-3,TRBJ2-7,NA,CASSQVGRYEQYF,TGCGCCAGCAGCCAAGTCGGCAGGTACGAGCAGTACTTC
NA,TRBV6-6,TRBJ1-5,NA,CASRGSNQPQHF,TGTGCCAGTCGAGGAAGCAATCAGCCCCAGCATTTT
NA,TRBV6-5,TRBJ1-2,NA,CASSYHSRGGAYGYTF,TGTGCCAGCAGTTACCACAGTAGGGGAGGGGCCTATGGCTACACCTTC
TRBD1,TRBV6-1,TRBJ2-7,NA,CASSEEGTGGYEQYF,TGTGCCAGCAGTGAAGAGGGGACAGGGGGCTACGAGCAGTACTTC
NA,TRBV5-4,TRBJ1-2,NA,CASSFDRKESYTF,TGTGCCAGCAGCTTTGACAGGAAGGAAAGCTACACCTTC
TRBD1,TRBV7-2,TRBJ2-5,NA,CASSPGQGETQYF,TGTGCCAGCAGCCCCGGACAGGGGGAGACCCAGTACTTC
TRBD2,TRBV7-7,TRBJ2-2,NA,CASSPGGRGTVTGELFF,TGTGCCAGCAGCCCGGGGGGGCGGGGGACTGTCACCGGGGAGCTGTTTTTT
TRBD1,TRBV10-3,TRBJ2-7,NA,CALKDRDYEQYF,TGTGCCCTTAAAGACAGGGACTACGAGCAGTACTTC
NA,TRBV7-6,TRBJ2-5,NA,CASSFHGVETQYF,TGTGCCAGCAGCTTTCACGGAGTGGAGACCCAGTACTTC
NA,TRBV7-9,TRBJ2-7,NA,CASSPAPRSTYEQYF,TGTGCCAGCAGCCCAGCCCCTAGGAGTACCTACGAGCAGTACTTC
NA,TRBV19,TRBJ2-7,NA,CASSEIDSFFTYEQYF,TGTGCCAGTAGTGAGATAGACAGTTTCTTCACCTACGAGCAGTACTTC
NA,TRBV5-1,TRBJ2-7,NA,CASSLVGRDDEQYF,TGCGCCAGCAGCTTGGTAGGGCGGGACGACGAGCAGTACTTC
TRBD1,TRBV6-5,TRBJ1-5,NA,CASSGRQGLKPQHF,TGTGCCAGCAGTGGCCGACAGGGTCTCAAGCCCCAGCATTTT
TRBD1,TRBV18,TRBJ1-5,NA,CASSTSGTGRPQHF,TGTGCCAGCTCAACGTCCGGGACAGGGAGGCCCCAGCATTTT
TRBD2,TRBV9,TRBJ2-2,NA,CASSVVRGGNTGELFF,TGTGCCAGCAGCGTAGTGCGCGGGGGGAACACCGGGGAGCTGTTTTTT
TRBD2,TRBV19,TRBJ2-1,once,CASSISGASSYNEQFF,TGTGCCAGTAGTATTAGCGGGGCTAGCTCCTACAATGAGCAGTTCTTC
NA,TRBV6-6,TRBJ1-1,NA,CASYPQENTEAFF,TGTGCGTCTTACCCACAGGAGAACACTGAAGCTTTCTTT
NA,TRBV21-1,TRBJ2-7,NA,CASSKGGGKLYEQYF,TGTGCCAGCAGCAAAGGCGGGGGTAAGTTGTACGAGCAGTACTTC
NA,TRBV19,TRBJ1-1,few,CASSITRGLGNTEAFF,TGTGCCAGTAGTATAACCAGGGGTCTGGGGAACACTGAAGCTTTCTTT
NA,TRBV19,TRBJ1-1,NA,CASSIRPQGRTEAFF,TGTGCCAGTAGTATAAGGCCCCAGGGGCGCACTGAAGCTTTCTTT
NA,TRBV4-3,TRBJ1-6,NA,CASSQDLGSSYNSPLHF,TGCGCCAGCAGCCAAGATTTAGGGAGCTCCTATAATTCACCCCTCCACTTT
NA,TRBV5-1,TRBJ1-1,NA,CASSQGVGRDTEAFF,TGCGCCAGCAGCCAGGGTGTAGGTAGGGACACTGAAGCTTTCTTT
TRBD1,TRBV7-9,TRBJ1-1,NA,CSSSFLGAQGAEAFF,TGTTCCAGCAGCTTTCTAGGTGCTCAGGGGGCAGAAGCTTTCTTT
TRBD1,TRBV27,TRBJ2-5,NA,CASRLGQGGTQYF,TGTGCCAGCAGGTTAGGACAGGGAGGGACCCAGTACTTC
NA,TRBV19,TRBJ2-4,NA,CASSRLLLAKNIQYF,TGTGCCAGTAGTAGGCTCCTCTTAGCCAAAAACATTCAGTACTTC
NA,TRBV6-4,TRBJ2-3,NA,CASGREGTSTDTQYF,TGTGCCAGCGGAAGAGAAGGGACTAGCACAGATACGCAGTATTTT
NA,TRBV10-2,TRBJ2-5,NA,CASTSGGGAETQYF,TGCGCCAGCACGTCCGGAGGGGGCGCGGAGACCCAGTACTTC
TRBD2,TRBV11-3,TRBJ2-5,once,CASTGRGAQEETQYF,TGTGCCAGCACTGGGCGGGGGGCCCAGGAAGAGACCCAGTACTTC
TRBD2,TRBV27,TRBJ2-5,once,CASSRLAGKETQYF,TGTGCTAGCAGCCGACTAGCGGGGAAAGAGACCCAGTACTTC
TRBD2,TRBV5-8,TRBJ2-1,NA,CASSALGGVDEQFF,TGTGCCAGCAGCGCACTGGGGGGGGTCGATGAGCAGTTCTTC